These T cell receptor beta chains were read from a single sample in a study of vaccination and CD4 T cells after COVID-19. The antigens for these receptors are not known. One entry per CDR3 protein results from TCRdb running MiXCR on the PCR reads. This table has fewer than 25,000 distinct CDR3 sequences, 38% appearing once. This specimen consisted of CD4+ T cells from blood, cultured in vitro, obtained before SARS-CoV-2 vaccination. The receptors stem from a human donor who received a COVID-19 vaccine. The CDR3 runs from the conserved cysteine through the conserved F or W. A D gene is named only where the DNA matches it firmly. The size field is filled for only some rows; it gives once, few, many or a size class.

abundance,j_gene,v_gene,d_gene,CDR3aa,CDR3nt
few,TRBJ2-3,TRBV30,-,CAWSEHREDTQYF,TGTGCCTGGAGTGAGCACAGGGAAGATACGCAGTATTTT
-,TRBJ1-1,TRBV5-1,TRBD1,CASSLRQGQYTEAFF,TGCGCCAGCAGCCTTCGACAGGGACAATACACTGAAGCTTTCTTT
-,TRBJ1-5,TRBV19,-,CASSMYRTESQPQHF,TGTGCCAGTAGTATGTATAGGACAGAGAGTCAGCCCCAGCATTTT
few,TRBJ1-5,TRBV24-1,-,CATSDGLRAQHF,TGTGCCACCAGTGACGGACTCCGGGCCCAGCATTTT
few,TRBJ1-1,TRBV6-1,-,CASSPTWGGGTEAFF,TGTGCCAGCAGTCCAACCTGGGGAGGGGGCACTGAAGCTTTCTTT
-,TRBJ1-2,TRBV20-1,-,CSASTLSRITNYGYTF,TGCAGTGCTAGTACGCTGAGCAGGATCACTAACTATGGCTACACCTTC
few,TRBJ2-1,TRBV23-1,-,CASSLPGVKLNEQFF,TGCGCCAGCAGTCTGCCAGGGGTCAAGCTCAATGAGCAGTTCTTC
-,TRBJ2-3,TRBV20-1,TRBD1,CSARHDRGLTDTQYF,TGCAGTGCTAGACACGACAGGGGCCTCACAGATACGCAGTATTTT
-,TRBJ2-5,TRBV7-2,-,CASSRPGSETQYF,TGTGCCAGCAGCCGCCCCGGATCAGAGACCCAGTACTTC
-,TRBJ1-1,TRBV5-6,-,CASRRLRNTEAFF,TGTGCCAGCAGACGTCTGAGGAACACTGAAGCTTTCTTT
-,TRBJ1-1,TRBV18,-,CASSPTQAPGAEAFF,TGTGCCAGCTCACCGACACAGGCACCGGGGGCTGAAGCTTTCTTT
few,TRBJ1-1,TRBV7-8,-,CASSPDRAPGAEAFF,TGTGCCAGCAGCCCCGACCGAGCCCCGGGGGCTGAAGCTTTCTTT
few,TRBJ2-7,TRBV7-6,TRBD2,CASSLFPRGGLQYEQYF,TGTGCCAGCAGCTTATTCCCACGGGGGGGTTTACAATACGAGCAGTACTTC
-,TRBJ2-3,TRBV7-2,TRBD1,CASSLDRGRGDTQYF,TGTGCCAGCAGCTTAGACAGGGGGCGAGGAGATACGCAGTATTTT
-,TRBJ1-5,TRBV19,TRBD1,CASTTGQGALSNQPQHF,TGTGCCAGTACTACCGGACAGGGGGCTCTTAGCAATCAGCCCCAGCATTTT
-,TRBJ1-5,TRBV12-3/TRBV12-4,-,CASSLGINSNQPQHF,TGTGCCAGCAGTTTAGGAATTAATAGCAATCAGCCCCAGCATTTT
few,TRBJ2-1,TRBV6-1,TRBD2,CASREAGGYNEQFF,TGTGCCAGCAGGGAAGCGGGGGGGTACAATGAGCAGTTCTTC
-,TRBJ1-2,TRBV7-2,-,CASSKSPLPNYGYTF,TGTGCCAGCAGCAAGAGTCCTTTACCTAACTATGGCTACACCTTC
few,TRBJ2-2,TRBV6-1,-,CASRGGGAHGELFF,TGTGCCAGCAGAGGTGGGGGGGCTCACGGGGAGCTGTTTTTT
few,TRBJ1-6,TRBV15,TRBD1,CASQLPLGTGGDAYNSPLHF,TGTGCCTCTCAATTACCCTTGGGGACAGGGGGAGACGCCTATAATTCACCCCTCCACTTT
few,TRBJ1-2,TRBV2,TRBD1,CASSVLQGHYGYTF,TGTGCCAGCAGTGTCTTACAGGGGCACTATGGCTACACCTTC
few,TRBJ1-1,TRBV30,-,CAWRPDTEAFF,TGTGCCTGGAGGCCGGACACTGAAGCTTTCTTT
-,TRBJ2-2,TRBV2,TRBD1,CASRWTGGVNTGELFF,TGTGCCAGCAGATGGACAGGGGGTGTGAACACCGGGGAGCTGTTTTTT
few,TRBJ2-3,TRBV27,-,CASSLRTWDTQYF,TGTGCCAGCAGTTTACGTACTTGGGATACGCAGTATTTT
-,TRBJ1-3,TRBV7-3,-,CAGSLTGGGNTIYF,TGTGCCGGCAGCCTGACGGGCGGGGGAAACACCATATATTTT
-,TRBJ2-3,TRBV12-3/TRBV12-4,TRBD2,CASGTWTSGVVTDTQYF,TGTGCCAGCGGGACTTGGACTAGCGGGGTGGTCACAGATACGCAGTATTTT
-,TRBJ1-2,TRBV5-4,-,CASSLVGREGNYGYTF,TGTGCCAGCAGCTTGGTAGGCAGGGAAGGCAACTATGGCTACACCTTC
-,TRBJ2-5,TRBV20-1,TRBD2,CSAVRGLAGGQETQYF,TGCAGTGCTGTACGAGGACTAGCGGGGGGGCAAGAGACCCAGTACTTC
-,TRBJ2-7,TRBV7-8,-,CASSPGRGYEQYF,TGTGCCAGCAGCCCCGGACGGGGGTACGAGCAGTACTTC
medium-sized,TRBJ2-3,TRBV6-1,TRBD2,CASRQLAGSTDTQYF,TGTGCCAGCAGGCAACTAGCGGGGAGCACAGATACGCAGTATTTT
-,TRBJ2-7,TRBV19,-,CASRLREPGTYEQYF,TGTGCCAGTAGACTCCGGGAGCCGGGGACCTACGAGCAGTACTTC
-,TRBJ1-2,TRBV20-1,-,CSARPRVFLGGYTF,TGCAGTGCTAGACCCCGGGTATTCTTGGGGGGCTACACCTTC
-,TRBJ2-4,TRBV28,TRBD1,CASSFSGGWAMGKNIQYF,TGTGCCAGCAGTTTTTCAGGGGGTTGGGCAATGGGCAAAAACATTCAGTACTTC
few,TRBJ1-1,TRBV20-1,-,CSAMARTRMNTEAFF,TGCAGTGCCATGGCCCGGACACGCATGAACACTGAAGCTTTCTTT
-,TRBJ1-1,TRBV19,-,CASLQYTEAFF,TGTGCCAGTCTTCAGTACACTGAAGCTTTCTTT
-,TRBJ2-7,TRBV4-1,-,CASSQDLGGYEQYF,TGCGCCAGCAGCCAAGATCTTGGAGGTTACGAGCAGTACTTC
-,TRBJ1-1,TRBV20-1,-,CSVGRPNTEAFF,TGCAGTGTAGGCAGGCCGAACACTGAAGCTTTCTTT
-,TRBJ2-5,TRBV10-3,-,CAISESWGHGLETQYF,TGTGCCATCAGTGAGTCGTGGGGGCACGGATTGGAGACCCAGTACTTC
-,TRBJ1-5,TRBV6-1,-,CASSPRSTGVSNQPQHF,TGTGCCAGCAGCCCTAGATCTACAGGAGTTAGCAATCAGCCCCAGCATTTT
-,TRBJ1-1,TRBV24-1,TRBD1,CATTETGGTEAFF,TGTGCCACCACCGAGACAGGGGGGACTGAAGCTTTCTTT
-,TRBJ1-1,TRBV7-2,-,CASSSPGPMNTEAFF,TGTGCCAGCAGCTCACCAGGGCCTATGAACACTGAAGCTTTCTTT
few,TRBJ1-2,TRBV15,-,CATSGEPVVYGYTF,TGTGCCACCAGCGGGGAACCAGTCGTCTATGGCTACACCTTC
-,TRBJ1-5,TRBV7-8,TRBD1,CASSFKSQGQGSDSNQPQHF,TGTGCCAGCAGCTTTAAATCTCAGGGACAGGGATCTGATAGCAATCAGCCCCAGCATTTT
-,TRBJ1-6,TRBV15,-,CATSREGDESPLHF,TGTGCCACCAGCAGAGAAGGGGACGAGTCACCCCTCCACTTT
few,TRBJ2-5,TRBV11-3,-,CASSPSEETQYF,TGTGCCAGCAGCCCCTCGGAGGAGACCCAGTACTTC
once,TRBJ2-1,TRBV24-1,TRBD2,CATSDFRTSGGDNEQFF,TGTGCCACCAGTGATTTCAGGACTAGCGGGGGGGACAATGAGCAGTTCTTC
-,TRBJ2-7,TRBV6-1,-,CASSDRVYEQYF,TGTGCCAGCAGTGACAGGGTATACGAGCAGTACTTC